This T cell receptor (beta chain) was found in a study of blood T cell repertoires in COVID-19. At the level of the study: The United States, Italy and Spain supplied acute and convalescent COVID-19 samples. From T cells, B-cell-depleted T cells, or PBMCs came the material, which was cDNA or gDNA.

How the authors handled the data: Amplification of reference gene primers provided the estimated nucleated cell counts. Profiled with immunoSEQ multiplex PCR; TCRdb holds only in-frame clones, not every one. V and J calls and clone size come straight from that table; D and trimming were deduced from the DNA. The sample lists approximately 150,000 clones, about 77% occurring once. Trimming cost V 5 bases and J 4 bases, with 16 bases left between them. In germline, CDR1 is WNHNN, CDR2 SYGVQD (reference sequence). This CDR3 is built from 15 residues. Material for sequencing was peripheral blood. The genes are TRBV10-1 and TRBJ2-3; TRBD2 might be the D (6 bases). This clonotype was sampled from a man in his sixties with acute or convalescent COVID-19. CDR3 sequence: CASSSSVRGSDTQYF. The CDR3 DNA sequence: TGCGCCAGCAGTTCTAGCGTACGAGGCTCAGATACGCAGTATTTT.